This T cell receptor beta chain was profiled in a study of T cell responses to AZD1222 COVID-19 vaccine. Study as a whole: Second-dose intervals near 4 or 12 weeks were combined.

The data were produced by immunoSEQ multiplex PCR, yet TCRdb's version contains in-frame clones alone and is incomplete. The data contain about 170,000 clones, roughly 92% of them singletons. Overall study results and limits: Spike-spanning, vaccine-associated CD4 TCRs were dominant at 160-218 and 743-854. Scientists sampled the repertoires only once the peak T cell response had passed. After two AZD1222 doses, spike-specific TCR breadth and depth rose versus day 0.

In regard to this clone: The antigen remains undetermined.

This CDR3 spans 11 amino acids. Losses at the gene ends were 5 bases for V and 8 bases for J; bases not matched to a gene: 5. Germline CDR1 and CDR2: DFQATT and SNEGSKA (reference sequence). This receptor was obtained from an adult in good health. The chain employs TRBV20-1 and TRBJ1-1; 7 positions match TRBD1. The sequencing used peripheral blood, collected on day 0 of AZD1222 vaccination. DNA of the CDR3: TGCAGTGCTCATTGGACAGGAGAAGCTTTCTTT. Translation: CSAHWTGEAFF.